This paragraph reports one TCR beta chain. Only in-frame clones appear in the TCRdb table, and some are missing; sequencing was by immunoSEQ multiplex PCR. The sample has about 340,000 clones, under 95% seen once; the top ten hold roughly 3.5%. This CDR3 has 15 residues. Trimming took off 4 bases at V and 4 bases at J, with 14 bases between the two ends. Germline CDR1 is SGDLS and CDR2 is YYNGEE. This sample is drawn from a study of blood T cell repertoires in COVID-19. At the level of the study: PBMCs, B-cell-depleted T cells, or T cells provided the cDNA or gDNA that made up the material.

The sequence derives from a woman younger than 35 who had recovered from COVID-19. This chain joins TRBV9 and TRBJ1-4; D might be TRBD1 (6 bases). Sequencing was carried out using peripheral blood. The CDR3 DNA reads TGTGCCAGCAGCCCCTCGGGCAGGGGTAATGAAAAACTGTTTTTT. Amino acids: CASSPSGRGNEKLFF.